The sequence of this T cell receptor (beta chain) was determined in a study of T cell responses to AZD1222 COVID-19 vaccine. Looked up from germline, CDR1 is MNHEY and CDR2 is SVGEGT. The CDR3 contains 13 residues. Deletions cut 2 bases from V and 5 bases from J, with 9 bases between. The assay was immunoSEQ multiplex PCR, and TCRdb's table has in-frame clones only and misses some. The data show 100,000 to 150,000 clones, about 91% seen once. The chain couples TRBV6-2 or TRBV6-3 to TRBJ1-2; D call uncertain. The sample was peripheral blood, taken on day 0 of AZD1222 vaccination. The sequence was collected from an adult in good health. The CDR3 DNA sequence: TGTGCCAGCAGTTACGGCGGCCGGTATGGCTACACCTTC. This translates into CASSYGGRYGYTF.